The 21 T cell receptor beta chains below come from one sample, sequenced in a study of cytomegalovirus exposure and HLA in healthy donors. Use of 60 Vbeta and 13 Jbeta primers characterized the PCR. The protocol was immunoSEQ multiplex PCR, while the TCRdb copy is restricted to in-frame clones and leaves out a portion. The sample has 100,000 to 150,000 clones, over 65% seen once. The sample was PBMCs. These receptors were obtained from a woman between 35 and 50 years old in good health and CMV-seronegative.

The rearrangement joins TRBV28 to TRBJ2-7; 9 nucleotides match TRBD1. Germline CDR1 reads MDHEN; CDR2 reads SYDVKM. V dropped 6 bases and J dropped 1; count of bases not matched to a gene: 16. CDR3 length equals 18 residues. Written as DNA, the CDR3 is TGTGCCAGCAGCTCGTGGGGGACAGGGCCTACTTCATCCTACGAGCAGTACTTC. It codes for CASSSWGTGPTSSYEQYF.

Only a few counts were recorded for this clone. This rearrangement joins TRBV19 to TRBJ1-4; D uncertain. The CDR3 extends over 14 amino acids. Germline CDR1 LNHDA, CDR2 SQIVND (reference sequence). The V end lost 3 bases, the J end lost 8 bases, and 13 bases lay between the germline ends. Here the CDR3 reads CASSIPRTGEKLFF. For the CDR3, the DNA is TGTGCCAGTAGTATCCCCAGGACGGGGGAAAAACTGTTTTTT.

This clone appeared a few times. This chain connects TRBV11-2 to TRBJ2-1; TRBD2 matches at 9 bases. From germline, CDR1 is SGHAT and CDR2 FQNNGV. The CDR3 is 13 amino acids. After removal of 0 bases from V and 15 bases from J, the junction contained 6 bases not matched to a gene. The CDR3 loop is CASSLEDSGSRFF. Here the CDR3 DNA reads TGTGCCAGCAGCTTAGAAGATAGCGGGAGTCGGTTCTTC.

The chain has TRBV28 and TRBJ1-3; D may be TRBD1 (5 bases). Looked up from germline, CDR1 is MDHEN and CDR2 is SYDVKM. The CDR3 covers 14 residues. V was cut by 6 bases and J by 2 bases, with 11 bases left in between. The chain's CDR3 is CASSSAGAGNTIYF. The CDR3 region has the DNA TGTGCCAGCAGCTCTGCGGGGGCTGGAAACACCATATATTTT.

In nucleotides, the CDR3 is TGTGCCAGCAGCTCCCAGGGGTTAGGCGAGCAGTACTTC. It translates to CASSSQGLGEQYF. This sequence joins TRBV7-2 and TRBJ2-7, with D tentatively TRBD1 (6 bases). The V and J ends lost 4 bases and 6 bases respectively, with 13 bases between them. This CDR3 region has 13 residues. Germline lookup yields CDR1 SGHTA and CDR2 FQGNSA.

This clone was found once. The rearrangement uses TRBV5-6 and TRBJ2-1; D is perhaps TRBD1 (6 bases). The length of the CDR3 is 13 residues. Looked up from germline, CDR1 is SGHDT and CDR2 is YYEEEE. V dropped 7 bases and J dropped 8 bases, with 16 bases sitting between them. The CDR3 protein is CASCYLRGDEQFF. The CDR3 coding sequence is TGTGCCAGCTGTTATCTCAGGGGCGATGAGCAGTTCTTC. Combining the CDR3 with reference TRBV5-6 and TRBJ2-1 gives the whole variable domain DAGVTQSPTHLIKTRGQQVTLRCSPKSGHDTVSWYQQALGQGPQFIFQYYEEEERQRGNFPDRFSGHQFPNYSSELNVNALLLGDSALYLCASCYLRGDEQFFGPGTRLTVL.

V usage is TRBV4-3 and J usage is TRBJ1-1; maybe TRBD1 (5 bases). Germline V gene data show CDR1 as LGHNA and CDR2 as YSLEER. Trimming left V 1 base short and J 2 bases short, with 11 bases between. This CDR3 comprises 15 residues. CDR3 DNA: TGCGCCAGCAGCCAAGTCTGGGGGGGTAACACTGAAGCTTTCTTT. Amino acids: CASSQVWGGNTEAFF.

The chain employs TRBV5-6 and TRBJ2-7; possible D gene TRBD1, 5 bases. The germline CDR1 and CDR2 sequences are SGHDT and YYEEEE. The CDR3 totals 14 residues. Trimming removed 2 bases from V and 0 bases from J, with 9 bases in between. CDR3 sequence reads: CASSLQASSYEQYF. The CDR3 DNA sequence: TGTGCCAGCAGCTTACAGGCGAGCTCCTACGAGCAGTACTTC.

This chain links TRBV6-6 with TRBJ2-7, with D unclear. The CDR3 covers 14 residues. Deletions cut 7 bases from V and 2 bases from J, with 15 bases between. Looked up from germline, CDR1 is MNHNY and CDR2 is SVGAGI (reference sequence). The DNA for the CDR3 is TGTGCCAGCACCAGTCGTTCAGGTGCCTACGAGCAGTACTTC. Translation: CASTSRSGAYEQYF.

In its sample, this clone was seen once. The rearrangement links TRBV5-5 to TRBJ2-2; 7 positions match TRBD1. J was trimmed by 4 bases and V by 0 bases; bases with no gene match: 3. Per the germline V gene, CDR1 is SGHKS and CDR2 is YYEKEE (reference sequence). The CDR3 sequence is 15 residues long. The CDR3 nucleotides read TGTGCCAGCAGCTTGGCCGGGACAGCCACCGGGGAGCTGTTTTTT. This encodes CASSLAGTATGELFF. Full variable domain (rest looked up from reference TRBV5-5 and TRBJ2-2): DAGVTQSPTHLIKTRGQQVTLRCSPISGHKSVSWYQQVLGQGPQFIFQYYEKEERGRGNFPDRFSARQFPNYSSELNVNALLLGDSALYLCASSLAGTATGELFFGEGSRLTVL.

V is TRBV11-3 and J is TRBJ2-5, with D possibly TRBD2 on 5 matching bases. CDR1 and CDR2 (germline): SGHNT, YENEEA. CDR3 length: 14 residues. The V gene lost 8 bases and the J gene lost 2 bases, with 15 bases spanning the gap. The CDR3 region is CASLPRAGQETQYF. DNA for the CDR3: TGTGCCAGCCTCCCGAGGGCGGGTCAAGAGACCCAGTACTTC.

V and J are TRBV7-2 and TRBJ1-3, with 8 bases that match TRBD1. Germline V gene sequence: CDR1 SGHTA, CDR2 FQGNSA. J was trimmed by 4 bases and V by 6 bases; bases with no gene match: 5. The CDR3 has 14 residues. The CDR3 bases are TGTGCCAGCAGACGGACAGGGAGCGGAAACACCATATATTTT. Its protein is CASRRTGSGNTIYF.

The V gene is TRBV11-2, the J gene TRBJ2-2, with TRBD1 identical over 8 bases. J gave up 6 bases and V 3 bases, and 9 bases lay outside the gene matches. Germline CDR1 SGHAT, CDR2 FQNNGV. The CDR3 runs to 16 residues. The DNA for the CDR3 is TGTGCCAGCAGCTTTGCCTTGGACAGGGCTGCCGGGGAGCTGTTTTTT. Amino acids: CASSFALDRAAGELFF.

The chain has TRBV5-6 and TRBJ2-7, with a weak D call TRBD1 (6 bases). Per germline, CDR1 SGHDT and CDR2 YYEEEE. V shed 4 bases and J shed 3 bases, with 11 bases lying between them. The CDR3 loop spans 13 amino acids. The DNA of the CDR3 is TGTGCCAGCAGCATAGGGGGAAGCTACGAGCAGTACTTC. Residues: CASSIGGSYEQYF.

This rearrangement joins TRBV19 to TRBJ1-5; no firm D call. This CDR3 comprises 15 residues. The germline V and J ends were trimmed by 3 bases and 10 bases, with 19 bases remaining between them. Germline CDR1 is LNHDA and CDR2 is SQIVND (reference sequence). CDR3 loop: CASSIQLFTFVPQHF. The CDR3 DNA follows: TGTGCCAGTAGTATCCAACTATTCACGTTCGTACCCCAGCATTTT.

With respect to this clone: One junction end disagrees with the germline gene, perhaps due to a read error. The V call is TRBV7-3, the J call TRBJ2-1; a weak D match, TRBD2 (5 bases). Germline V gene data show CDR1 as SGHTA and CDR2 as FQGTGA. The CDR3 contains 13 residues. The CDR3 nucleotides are TGTGCCAGCAGCAAGGGTGACTACGATGAGCAGTTCTTC. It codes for CASSKGDYDEQFF.

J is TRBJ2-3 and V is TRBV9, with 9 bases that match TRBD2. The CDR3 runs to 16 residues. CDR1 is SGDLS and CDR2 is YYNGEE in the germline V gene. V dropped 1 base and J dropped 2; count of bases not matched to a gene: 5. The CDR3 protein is CASSVKAGGPTDTQYF. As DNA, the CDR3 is TGTGCCAGCAGCGTAAAAGCGGGAGGTCCCACAGATACGCAGTATTTT.

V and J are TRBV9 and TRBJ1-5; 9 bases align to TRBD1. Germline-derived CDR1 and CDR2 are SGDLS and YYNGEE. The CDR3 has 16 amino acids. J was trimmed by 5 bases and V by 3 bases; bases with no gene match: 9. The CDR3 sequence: CASSATGGIGDQPQHF. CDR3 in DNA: TGTGCCAGCAGCGCTACAGGGGGCATAGGGGATCAGCCCCAGCATTTT.

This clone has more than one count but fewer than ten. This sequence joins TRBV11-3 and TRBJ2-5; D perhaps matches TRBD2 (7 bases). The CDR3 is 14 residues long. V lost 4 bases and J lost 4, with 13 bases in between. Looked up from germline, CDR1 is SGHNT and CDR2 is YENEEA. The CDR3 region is CASSSRGGGETQYF. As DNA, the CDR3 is TGTGCCAGCAGCTCCCGGGGAGGGGGAGAGACCCAGTACTTC.

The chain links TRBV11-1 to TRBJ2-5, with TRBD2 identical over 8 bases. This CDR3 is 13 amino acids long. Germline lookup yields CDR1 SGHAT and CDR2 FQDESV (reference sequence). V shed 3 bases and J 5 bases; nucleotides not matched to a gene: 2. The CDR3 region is CASSFREGETQYF. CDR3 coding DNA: TGTGCCAGCAGCTTTCGGGAGGGTGAGACCCAGTACTTC.

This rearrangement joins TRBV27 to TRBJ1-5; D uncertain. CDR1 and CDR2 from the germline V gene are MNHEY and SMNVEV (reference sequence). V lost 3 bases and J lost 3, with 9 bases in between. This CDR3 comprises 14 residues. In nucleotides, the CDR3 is TGTGCCAGCAGTTTCAGCGGTACCAATCAGCCCCAGCATTTT. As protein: CASSFSGTNQPQHF.